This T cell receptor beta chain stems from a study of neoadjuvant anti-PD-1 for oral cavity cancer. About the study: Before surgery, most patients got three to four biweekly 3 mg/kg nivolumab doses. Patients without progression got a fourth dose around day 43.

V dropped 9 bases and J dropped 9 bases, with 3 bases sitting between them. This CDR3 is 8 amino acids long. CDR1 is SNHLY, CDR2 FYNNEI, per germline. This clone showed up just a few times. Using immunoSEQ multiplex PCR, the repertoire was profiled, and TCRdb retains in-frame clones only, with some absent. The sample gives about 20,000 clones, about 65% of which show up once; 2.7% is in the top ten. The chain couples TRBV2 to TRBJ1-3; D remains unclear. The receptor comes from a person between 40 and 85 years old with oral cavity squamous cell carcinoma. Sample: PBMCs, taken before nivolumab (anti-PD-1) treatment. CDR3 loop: CARRTIYF. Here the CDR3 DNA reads TGTGCCAGACGCACCATATATTTT.